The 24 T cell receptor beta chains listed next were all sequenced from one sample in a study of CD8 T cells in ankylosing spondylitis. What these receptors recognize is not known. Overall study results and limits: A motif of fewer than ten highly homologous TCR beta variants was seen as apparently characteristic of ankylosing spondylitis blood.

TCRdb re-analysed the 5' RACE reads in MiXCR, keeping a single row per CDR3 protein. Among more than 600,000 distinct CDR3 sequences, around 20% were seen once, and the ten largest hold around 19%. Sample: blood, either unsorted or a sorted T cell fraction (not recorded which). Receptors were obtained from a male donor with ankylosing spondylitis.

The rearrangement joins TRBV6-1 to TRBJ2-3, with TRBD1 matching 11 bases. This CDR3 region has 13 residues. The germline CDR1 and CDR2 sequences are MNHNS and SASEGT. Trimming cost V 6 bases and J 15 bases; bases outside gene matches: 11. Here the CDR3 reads CASSFSKDRGQYF. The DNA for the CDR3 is TGTGCCAGCAGCTTTTCAAAGGACAGGGGGCAATATTTT.

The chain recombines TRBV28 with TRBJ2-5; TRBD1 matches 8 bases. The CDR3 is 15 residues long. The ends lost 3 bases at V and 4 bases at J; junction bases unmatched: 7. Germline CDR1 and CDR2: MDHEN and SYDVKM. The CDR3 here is CASSLPGGFAETQYF. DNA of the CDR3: TGTGCCAGCAGTTTGCCAGGGGGCTTTGCAGAGACCCAGTACTTC.

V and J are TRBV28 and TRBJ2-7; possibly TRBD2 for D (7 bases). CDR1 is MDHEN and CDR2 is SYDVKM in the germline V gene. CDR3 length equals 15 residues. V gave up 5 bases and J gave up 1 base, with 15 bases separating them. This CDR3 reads CASSTGGGVSYEQYF. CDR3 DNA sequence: TGTGCCAGCAGTACCGGAGGGGGGGTGTCCTACGAGCAGTACTTC.

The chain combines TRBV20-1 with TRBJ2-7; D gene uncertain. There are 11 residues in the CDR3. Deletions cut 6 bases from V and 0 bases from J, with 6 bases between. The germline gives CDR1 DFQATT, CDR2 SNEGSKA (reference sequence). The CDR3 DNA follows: TGCAGTGCGGTGAGCTCCTACGAGCAGTACTTC. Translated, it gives CSAVSSYEQYF.

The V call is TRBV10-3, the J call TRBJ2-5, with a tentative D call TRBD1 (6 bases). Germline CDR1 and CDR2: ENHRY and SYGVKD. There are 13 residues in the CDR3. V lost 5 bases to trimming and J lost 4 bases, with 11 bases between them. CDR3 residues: CAISREGGETQYF. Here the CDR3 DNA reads TGTGCCATCAGTAGGGAAGGGGGAGAGACCCAGTACTTC.

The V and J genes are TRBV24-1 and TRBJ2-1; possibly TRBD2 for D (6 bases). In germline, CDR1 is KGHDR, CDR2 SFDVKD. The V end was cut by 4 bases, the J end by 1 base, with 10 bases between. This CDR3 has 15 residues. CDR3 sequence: CATSDPSGSYNEQFF. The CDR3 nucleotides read TGTGCCACCAGTGACCCAAGCGGGTCCTACAATGAGCAGTTCTTC.

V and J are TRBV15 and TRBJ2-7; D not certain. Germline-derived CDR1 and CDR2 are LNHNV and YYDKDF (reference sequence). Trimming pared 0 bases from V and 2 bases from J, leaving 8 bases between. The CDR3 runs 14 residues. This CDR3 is CATSRDASTYEQYF. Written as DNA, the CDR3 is TGTGCCACCAGCAGAGATGCCTCCACCTACGAGCAGTACTTC. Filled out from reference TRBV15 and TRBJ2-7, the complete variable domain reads DAMVIQNPRYQVTQFGKPVTLSCSQTLNHNVMYWYQQKSSQAPKLLFHYYDKDFNNEADTPDNFQSRRPNTSFCFLDIRSPGLGDTAMYLCATSRDASTYEQYFGPGTRLTVT.

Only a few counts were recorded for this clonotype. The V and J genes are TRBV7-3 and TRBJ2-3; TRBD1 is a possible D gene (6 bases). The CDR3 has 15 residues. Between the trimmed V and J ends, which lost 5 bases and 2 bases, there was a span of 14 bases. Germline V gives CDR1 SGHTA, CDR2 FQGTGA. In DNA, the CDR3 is TGTGCCAGCAGCCACCCCGGGGACAACACAGATACGCAGTATTTT. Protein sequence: CASSHPGDNTDTQYF. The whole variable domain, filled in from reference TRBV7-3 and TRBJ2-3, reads GAGVSQTPSNKVTEKGKYVELRCDPISGHTALYWYRQSLGQGPEFLIYFQGTGAADDSGLPNDRFFAVRPEGSVSTLKIQRTERGDSAVYLCASSHPGDNTDTQYFGPGTRLTVL.

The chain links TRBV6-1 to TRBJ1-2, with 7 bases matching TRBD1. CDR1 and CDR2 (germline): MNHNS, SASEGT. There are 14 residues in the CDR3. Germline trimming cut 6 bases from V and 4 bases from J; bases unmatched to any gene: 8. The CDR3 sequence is CASRKGGAGYGYTF. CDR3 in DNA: TGTGCCAGCAGAAAAGGGGGCGCGGGCTATGGCTACACCTTC.

The CDR3 loop reads CASSLAAAVNQPQHF. CDR3 nucleotides: TGTGCCAGCAGCTTAGCGGCGGCAGTCAATCAGCCCCAGCATTTT. The rearrangement links TRBV7-2 to TRBJ1-5; D uncertain. From germline, CDR1 is SGHTA and CDR2 FQGNSA. The CDR3 is made up of 15 amino acids. V was clipped by 0 bases and J by 3 bases, with 9 bases between them.

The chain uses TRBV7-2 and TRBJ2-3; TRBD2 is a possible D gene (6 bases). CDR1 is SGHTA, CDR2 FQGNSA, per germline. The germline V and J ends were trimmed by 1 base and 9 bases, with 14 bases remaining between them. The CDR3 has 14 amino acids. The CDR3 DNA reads TGTGCCAGCAGCTTAGGGCGGGGCCCAGTCACGCAGTATTTT. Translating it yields CASSLGRGPVTQYF. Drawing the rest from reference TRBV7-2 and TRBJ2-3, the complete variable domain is GAGVSQSPSNKVTEKGKDVELRCDPISGHTALYWYRQSLGQGLEFLIYFQGNSAPDKSGLPSDRFSAERTGGSVSTLTIQRTQQEDSAVYLCASSLGRGPVTQYFGPGTRLTVL.

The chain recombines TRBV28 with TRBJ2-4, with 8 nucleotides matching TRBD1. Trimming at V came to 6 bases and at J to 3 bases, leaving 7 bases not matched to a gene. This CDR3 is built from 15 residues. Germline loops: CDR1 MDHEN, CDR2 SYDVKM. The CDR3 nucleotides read TGTGCCAGCAGGGGGACAGGCCAAGGCAAAAACATTCAGTACTTC. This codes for CASRGTGQGKNIQYF.

CDR3 DNA: TGCAGTGCTCTGGATCCCTCCCGCACCGGGGAGCTGTTTTTT. Its translation is CSALDPSRTGELFF. The rearrangement joins TRBV20-1 to TRBJ2-2; unclear D gene. CDR3 length: 14 amino acids. Trimming took 5 bases from V and 4 from J, leaving 14 bases between them. Germline V lookup: CDR1 DFQATT, CDR2 SNEGSKA (reference sequence).

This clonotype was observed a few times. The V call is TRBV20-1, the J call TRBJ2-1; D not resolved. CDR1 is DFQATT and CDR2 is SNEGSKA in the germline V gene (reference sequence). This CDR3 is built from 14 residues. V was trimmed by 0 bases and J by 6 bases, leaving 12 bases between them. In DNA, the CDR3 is TGCAGTGCTAGAGAGTTTCGGAGTTTCAATGAGCAGTTCTTC. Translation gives CSAREFRSFNEQFF.

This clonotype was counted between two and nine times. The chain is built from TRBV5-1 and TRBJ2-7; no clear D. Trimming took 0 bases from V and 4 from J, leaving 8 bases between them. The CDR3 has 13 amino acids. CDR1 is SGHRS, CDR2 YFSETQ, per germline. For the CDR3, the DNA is TGCGCCAGCAGCTTGGAAGTGGTTTACGAGCAGTACTTC. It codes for CASSLEVVYEQYF.

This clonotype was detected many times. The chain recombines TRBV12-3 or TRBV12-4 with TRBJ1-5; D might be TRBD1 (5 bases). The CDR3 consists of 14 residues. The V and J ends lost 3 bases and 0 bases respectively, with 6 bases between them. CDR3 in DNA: TGTGCCAGCAGTTTTCAGGGTAGCAATCAGCCCCAGCATTTT. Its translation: CASSFQGSNQPQHF.

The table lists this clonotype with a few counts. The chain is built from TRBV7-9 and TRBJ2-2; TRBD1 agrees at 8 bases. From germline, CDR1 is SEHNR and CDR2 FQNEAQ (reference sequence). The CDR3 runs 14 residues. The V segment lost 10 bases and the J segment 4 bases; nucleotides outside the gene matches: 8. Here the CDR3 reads CATSGGSGTGELFF. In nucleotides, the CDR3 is TGTGCCACCTCAGGGGGCTCAGGCACCGGGGAGCTGTTTTTT.

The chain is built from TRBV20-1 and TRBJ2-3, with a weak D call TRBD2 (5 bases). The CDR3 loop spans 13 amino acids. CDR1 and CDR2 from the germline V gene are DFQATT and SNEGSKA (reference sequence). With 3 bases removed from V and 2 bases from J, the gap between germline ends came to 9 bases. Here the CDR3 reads CSASGKNTDTQYF. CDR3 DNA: TGCAGTGCTAGCGGGAAGAACACAGATACGCAGTATTTT.

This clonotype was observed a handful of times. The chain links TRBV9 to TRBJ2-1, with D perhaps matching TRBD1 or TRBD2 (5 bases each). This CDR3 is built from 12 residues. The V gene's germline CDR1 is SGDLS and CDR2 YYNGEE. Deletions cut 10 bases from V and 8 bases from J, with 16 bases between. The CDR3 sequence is CAHVGPRHEQFF. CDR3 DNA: TGTGCCCATGTGGGACCCCGCCATGAGCAGTTCTTC.

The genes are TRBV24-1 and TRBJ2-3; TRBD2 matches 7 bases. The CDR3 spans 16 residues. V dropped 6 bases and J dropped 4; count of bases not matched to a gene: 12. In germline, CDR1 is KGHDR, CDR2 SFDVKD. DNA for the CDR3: TGTGCCACCAGTAAGGGAGGGTTGGGATTTCCAGATACGCAGTATTTT. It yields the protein CATSKGGLGFPDTQYF.

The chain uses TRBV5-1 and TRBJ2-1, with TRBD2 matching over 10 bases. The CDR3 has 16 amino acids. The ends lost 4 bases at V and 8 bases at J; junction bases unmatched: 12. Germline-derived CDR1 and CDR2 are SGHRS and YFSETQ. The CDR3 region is CASSVGTSATWDEQFF. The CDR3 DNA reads TGCGCCAGCAGCGTCGGGACTAGCGCTACGTGGGATGAGCAGTTCTTC. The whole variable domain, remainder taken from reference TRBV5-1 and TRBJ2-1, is KAGVTQTPRYLIKTRGQQVTLSCSPISGHRSVSWYQQTPGQGLQFLFEYFSETQRNKGNFPGRFSGRQFSNSRSEMNVSTLELGDSALYLCASSVGTSATWDEQFFGPGTRLTVL.

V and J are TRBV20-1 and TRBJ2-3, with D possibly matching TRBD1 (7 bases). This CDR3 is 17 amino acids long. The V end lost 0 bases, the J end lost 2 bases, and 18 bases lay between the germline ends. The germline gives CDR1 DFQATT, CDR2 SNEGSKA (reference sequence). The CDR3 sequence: CSARDLEGAEHTDTQYF. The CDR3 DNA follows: TGCAGTGCTAGAGATTTGGAGGGGGCCGAACACACAGATACGCAGTATTTT.

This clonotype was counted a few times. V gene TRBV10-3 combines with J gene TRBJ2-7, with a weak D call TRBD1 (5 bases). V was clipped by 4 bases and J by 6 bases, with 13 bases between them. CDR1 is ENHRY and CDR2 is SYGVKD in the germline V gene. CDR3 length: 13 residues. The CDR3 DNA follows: TGTGCCATCAGTGGGGGCCGGACCGGCGAGCAGTACTTC. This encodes CAISGGRTGEQYF.

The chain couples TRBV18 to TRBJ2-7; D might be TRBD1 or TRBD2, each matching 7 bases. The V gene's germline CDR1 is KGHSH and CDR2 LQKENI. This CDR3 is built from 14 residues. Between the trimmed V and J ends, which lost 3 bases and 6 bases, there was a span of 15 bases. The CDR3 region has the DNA TGTGCCAGCTCACCGGGGAGGGGGCAAATCGAGCAGTACTTC. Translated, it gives CASSPGRGQIEQYF. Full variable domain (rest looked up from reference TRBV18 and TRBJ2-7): NAGVMQNPRHLVRRRGQEARLRCSPMKGHSHVYWYRQLPEEGLKFMVYLQKENIIDESGMPKERFSAEFPKEGPSILRIQQVVRGDSAAYFCASSPGRGQIEQYFGPGTRLTVT.